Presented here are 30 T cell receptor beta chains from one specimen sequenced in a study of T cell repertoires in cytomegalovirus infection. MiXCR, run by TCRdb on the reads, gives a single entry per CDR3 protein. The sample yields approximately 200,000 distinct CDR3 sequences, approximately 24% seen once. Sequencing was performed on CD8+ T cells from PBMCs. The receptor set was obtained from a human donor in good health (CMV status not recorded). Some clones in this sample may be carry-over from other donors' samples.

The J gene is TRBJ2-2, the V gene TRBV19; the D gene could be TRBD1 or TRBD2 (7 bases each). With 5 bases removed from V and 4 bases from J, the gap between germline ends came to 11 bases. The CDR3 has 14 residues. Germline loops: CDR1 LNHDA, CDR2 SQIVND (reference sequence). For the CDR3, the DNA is TGTGCCAGTAGTTTCAGGGGGGGCACCGGGGAGCTGTTTTTT. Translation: CASSFRGGTGELFF.

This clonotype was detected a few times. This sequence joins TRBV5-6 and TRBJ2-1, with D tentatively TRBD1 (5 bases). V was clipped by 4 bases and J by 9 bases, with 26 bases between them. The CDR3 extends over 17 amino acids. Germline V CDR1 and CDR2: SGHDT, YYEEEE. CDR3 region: CASSPPIGQGVVGEQFF. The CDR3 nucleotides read TGTGCCAGCAGCCCCCCGATTGGGCAGGGTGTCGTCGGTGAGCAGTTCTTC.

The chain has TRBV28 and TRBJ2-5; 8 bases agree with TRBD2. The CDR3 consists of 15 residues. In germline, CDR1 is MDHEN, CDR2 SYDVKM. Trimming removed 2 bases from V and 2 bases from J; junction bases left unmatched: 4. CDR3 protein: CASSLEAGVQETQYF. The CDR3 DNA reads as TGTGCCAGCAGTTTAGAAGCGGGGGTACAAGAGACCCAGTACTTC.

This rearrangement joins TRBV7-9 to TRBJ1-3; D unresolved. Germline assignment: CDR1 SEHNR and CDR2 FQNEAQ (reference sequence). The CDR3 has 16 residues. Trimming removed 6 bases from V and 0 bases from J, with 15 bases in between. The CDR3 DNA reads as TGTGCCAGCAGAAGCTCAAGTTGGAGCTCTGGAAACACCATATATTTT. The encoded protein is CASRSSSWSSGNTIYF.

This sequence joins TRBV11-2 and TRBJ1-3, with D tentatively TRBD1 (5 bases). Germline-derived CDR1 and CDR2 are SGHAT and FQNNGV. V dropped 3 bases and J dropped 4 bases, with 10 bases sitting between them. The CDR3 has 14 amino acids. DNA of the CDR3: TGTGCCAGCAGCTTCGGGACGAGGGGAAACACCATATATTTT. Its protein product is CASSFGTRGNTIYF.

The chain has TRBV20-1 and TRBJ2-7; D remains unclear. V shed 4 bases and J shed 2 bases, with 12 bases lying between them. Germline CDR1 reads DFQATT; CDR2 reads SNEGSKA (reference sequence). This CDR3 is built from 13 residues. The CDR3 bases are TGCAGTGCTAATGTCTTATGGGCCTACGAGCAGTACTTC. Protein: CSANVLWAYEQYF.

CDR3 region: CASSQDRDRGLFSGANVLTF. The CDR3 DNA is TGCGCCAGCAGCCAAGATCGGGACCGGGGCTTATTCTCTGGGGCCAACGTCCTGACTTTC. This rearrangement joins TRBV4-1 to TRBJ2-6, with D perhaps matching TRBD1 or TRBD2 (5 bases each). Trimming took 0 bases from V and 0 from J, leaving 18 bases between them. CDR3 length equals 20 residues. CDR1 and CDR2 (germline): MGHRA, YSYEKL.

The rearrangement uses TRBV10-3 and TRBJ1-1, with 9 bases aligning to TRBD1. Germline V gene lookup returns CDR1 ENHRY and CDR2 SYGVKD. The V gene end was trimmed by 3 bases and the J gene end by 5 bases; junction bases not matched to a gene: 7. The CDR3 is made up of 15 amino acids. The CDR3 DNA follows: TGTGCCATCAGTGAAAACCGGGACAGGGATACTGAAGCTTTCTTT. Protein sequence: CAISENRDRDTEAFF.

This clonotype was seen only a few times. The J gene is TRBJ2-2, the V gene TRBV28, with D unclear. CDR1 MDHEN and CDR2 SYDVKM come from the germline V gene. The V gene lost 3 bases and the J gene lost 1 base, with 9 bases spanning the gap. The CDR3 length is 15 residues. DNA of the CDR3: TGTGCCAGCAGTTTGGTAGACATGAACACCGGGGAGCTGTTTTTT. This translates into CASSLVDMNTGELFF.

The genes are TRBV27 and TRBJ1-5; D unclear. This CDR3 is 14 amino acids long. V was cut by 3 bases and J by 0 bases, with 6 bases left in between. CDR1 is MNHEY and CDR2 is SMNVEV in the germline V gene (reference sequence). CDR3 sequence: CASSLNLSNQPQHF. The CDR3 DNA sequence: TGTGCCAGCAGTTTGAACCTTAGCAATCAGCCCCAGCATTTT.

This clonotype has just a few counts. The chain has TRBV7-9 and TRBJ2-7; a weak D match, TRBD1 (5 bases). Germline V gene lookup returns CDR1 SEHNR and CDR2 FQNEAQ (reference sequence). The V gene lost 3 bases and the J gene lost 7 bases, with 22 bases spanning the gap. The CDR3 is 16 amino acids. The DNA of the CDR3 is TGTGCCAGCAGCTTCATAAGGGGTGAACGTCCGATTGAGCAGTACTTC. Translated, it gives CASSFIRGERPIEQYF.

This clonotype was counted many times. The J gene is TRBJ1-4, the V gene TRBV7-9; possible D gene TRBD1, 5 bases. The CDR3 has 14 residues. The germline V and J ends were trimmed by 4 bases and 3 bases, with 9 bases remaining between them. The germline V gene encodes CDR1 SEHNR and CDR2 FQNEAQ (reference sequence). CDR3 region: CASSSGLPNEKLFF. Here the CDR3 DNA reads TGTGCCAGCAGCTCGGGACTTCCTAATGAAAAACTGTTTTTT.

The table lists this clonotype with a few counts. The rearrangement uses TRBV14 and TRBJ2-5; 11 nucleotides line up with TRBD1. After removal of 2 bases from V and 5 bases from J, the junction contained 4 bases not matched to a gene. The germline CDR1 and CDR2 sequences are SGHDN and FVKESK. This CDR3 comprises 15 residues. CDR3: CASSQRTGGRETQYF. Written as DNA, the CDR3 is TGTGCCAGCAGCCAACGGACAGGGGGCCGCGAGACCCAGTACTTC.

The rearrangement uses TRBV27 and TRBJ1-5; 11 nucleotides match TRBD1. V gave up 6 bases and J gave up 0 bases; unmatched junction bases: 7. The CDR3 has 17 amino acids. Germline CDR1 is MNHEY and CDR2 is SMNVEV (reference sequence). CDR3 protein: CASSSGQGVDSNQPQHF. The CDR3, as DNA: TGTGCCAGCAGCTCGGGACAGGGGGTTGATAGCAATCAGCCCCAGCATTTT.

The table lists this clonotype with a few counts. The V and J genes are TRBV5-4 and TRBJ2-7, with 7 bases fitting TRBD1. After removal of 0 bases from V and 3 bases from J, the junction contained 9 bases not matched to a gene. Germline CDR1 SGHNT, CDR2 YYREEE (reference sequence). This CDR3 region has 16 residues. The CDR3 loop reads CASSLATGTERYEQYF. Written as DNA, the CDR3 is TGTGCCAGCAGCTTGGCTACCGGGACAGAACGCTACGAGCAGTACTTC.

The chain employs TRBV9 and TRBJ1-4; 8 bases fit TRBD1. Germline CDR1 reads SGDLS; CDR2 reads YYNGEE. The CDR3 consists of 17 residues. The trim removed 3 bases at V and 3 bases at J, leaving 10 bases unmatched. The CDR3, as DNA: TGTGCCAGCAGCGCCCAGGGACAGGAGGCAGCTAATGAAAAACTGTTTTTT. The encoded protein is CASSAQGQEAANEKLFF.

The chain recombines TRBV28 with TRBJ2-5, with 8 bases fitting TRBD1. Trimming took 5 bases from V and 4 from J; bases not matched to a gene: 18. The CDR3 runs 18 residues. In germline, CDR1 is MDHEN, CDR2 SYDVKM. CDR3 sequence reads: CASSRMTGTGPWGETQYF. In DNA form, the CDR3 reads TGTGCCAGCAGTCGAATGACCGGGACAGGCCCTTGGGGAGAGACCCAGTACTTC.

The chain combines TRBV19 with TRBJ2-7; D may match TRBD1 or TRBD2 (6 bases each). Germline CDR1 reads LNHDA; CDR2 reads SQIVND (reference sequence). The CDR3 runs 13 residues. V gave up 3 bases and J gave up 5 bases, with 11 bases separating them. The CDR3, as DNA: TGTGCCAGTAGTATTTGGGGGGCCGACGAGCAGTACTTC. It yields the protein CASSIWGADEQYF. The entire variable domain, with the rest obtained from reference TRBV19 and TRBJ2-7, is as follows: DGGITQSPKYLFRKEGQNVTLSCEQNLNHDAMYWYRQDPGQGLRLIYYSQIVNDFQKGDIAEGYSVSREKKESFPLTVTSAQKNPTAFYLCASSIWGADEQYFGPGTRLTVT.

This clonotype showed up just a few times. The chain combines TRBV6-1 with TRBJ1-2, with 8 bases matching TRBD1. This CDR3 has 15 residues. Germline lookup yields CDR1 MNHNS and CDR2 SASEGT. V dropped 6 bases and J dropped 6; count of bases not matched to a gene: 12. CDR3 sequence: CASSTDRASGHGYTF. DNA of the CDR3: TGTGCCAGCAGCACGGACAGGGCATCGGGACATGGCTACACCTTC.

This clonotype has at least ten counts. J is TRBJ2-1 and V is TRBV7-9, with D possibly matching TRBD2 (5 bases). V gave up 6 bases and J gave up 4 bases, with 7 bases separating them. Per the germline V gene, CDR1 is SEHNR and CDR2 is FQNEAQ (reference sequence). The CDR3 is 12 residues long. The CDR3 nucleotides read TGTGCCAGCAGTAGCGCTTACAATGAGCAGTTCTTC. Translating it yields CASSSAYNEQFF. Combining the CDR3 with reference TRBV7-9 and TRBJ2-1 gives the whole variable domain DTGVSQNPRHKITKRGQNVTFRCDPISEHNRLYWYRQTLGQGPEFLTYFQNEAQLEKSRLLSDRFSAERPKGSFSTLEIQRTEQGDSAMYLCASSSAYNEQFFGPGTRLTVL.

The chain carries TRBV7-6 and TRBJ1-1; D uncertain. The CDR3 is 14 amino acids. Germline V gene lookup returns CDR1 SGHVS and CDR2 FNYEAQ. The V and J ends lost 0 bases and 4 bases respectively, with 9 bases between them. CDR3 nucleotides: TGTGCCAGCAGCTTAGCGTCAGGTCCCACTGAAGCTTTCTTT. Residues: CASSLASGPTEAFF.

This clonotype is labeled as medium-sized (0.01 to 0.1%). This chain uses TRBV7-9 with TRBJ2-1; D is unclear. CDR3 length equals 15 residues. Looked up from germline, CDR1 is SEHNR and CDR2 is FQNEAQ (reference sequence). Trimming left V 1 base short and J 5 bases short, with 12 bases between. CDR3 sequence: CASSLGFGPNNEQFF. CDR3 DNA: TGTGCCAGCAGCTTAGGGTTCGGGCCCAACAATGAGCAGTTCTTC.

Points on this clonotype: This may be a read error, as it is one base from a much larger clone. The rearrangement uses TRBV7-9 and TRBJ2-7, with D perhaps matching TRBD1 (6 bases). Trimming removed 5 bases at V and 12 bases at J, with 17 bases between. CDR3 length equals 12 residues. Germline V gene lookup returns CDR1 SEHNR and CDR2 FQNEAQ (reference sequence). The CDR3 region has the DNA TGTGCCAGCAGCAAGGACAGTCGGTTGAGGTACTTC. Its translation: CASSKDSRLRYF.

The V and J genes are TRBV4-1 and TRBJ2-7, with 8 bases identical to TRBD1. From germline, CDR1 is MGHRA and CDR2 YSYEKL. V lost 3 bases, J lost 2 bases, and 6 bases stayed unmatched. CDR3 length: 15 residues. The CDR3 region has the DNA TGCGCCAGCAGCCATTCCGGGACAGGTACCTACGAGCAGTACTTC. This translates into CASSHSGTGTYEQYF.

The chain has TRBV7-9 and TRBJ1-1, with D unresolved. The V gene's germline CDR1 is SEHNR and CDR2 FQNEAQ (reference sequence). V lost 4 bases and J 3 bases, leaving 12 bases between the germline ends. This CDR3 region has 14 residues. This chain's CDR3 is CASSWPSGDTEAFF. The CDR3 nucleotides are TGTGCCAGCAGCTGGCCCTCGGGTGACACTGAAGCTTTCTTT.

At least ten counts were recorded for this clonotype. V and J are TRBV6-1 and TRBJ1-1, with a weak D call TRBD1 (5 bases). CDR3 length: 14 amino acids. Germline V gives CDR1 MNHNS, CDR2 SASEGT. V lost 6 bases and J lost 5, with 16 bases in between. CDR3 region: CASSLAGDGTEAFF. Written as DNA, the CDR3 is TGTGCCAGCAGCCTGGCTGGGGACGGTACTGAAGCTTTCTTT.

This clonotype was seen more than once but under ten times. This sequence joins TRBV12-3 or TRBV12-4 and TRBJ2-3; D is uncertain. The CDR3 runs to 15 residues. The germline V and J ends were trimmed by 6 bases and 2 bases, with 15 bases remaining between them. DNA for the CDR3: TGTGCCAGCAGCCTTACAGAGGCCTTCACAGATACGCAGTATTTT. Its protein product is CASSLTEAFTDTQYF.

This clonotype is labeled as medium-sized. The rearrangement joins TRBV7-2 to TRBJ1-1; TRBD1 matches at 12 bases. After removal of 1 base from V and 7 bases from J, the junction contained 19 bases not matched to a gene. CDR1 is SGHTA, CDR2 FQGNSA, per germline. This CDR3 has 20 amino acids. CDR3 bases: TGTGCCAGCAGCTTAGAGCTTGTGGTTGGGACAGGGGGCTTTGCGGGTGAAGCTTTCTTT. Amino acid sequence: CASSLELVVGTGGFAGEAFF.

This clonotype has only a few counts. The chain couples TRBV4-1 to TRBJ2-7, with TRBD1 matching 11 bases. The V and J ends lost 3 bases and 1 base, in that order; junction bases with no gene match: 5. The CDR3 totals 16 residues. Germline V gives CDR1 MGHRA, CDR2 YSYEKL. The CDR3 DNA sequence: TGCGCCAGCAGCCAGAGGACAGGGGGCATTTCCTACGAGCAGTACTTC. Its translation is CASSQRTGGISYEQYF.

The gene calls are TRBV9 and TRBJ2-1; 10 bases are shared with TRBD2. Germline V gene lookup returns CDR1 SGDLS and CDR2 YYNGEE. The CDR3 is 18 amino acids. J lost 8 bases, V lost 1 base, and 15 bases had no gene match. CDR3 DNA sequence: TGTGCCAGCAGCGTAAGCCGGGGGGCTAGCGGGGGAAACTATGAGCAGTTCTTC. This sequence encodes CASSVSRGASGGNYEQFF. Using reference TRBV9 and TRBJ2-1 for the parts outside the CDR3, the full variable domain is DSGVTQTPKHLITATGQRVTLRCSPRSGDLSVYWYQQSLDQGLQFLIQYYNGEERAKGNILERFSAQQFPDLHSELNLSSLELGDSALYFCASSVSRGASGGNYEQFFGPGTRLTVL.